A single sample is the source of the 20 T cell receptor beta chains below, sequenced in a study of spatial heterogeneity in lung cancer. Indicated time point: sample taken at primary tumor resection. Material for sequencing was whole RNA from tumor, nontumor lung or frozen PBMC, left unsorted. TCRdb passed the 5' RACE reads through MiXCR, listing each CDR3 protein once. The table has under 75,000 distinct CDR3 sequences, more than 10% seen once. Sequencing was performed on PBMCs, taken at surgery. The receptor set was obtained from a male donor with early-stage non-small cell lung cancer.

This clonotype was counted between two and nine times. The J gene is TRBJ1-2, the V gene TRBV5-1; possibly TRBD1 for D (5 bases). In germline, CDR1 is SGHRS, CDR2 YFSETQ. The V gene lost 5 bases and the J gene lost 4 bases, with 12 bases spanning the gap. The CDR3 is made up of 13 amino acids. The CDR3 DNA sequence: TGCGCCAGCAGTGGTAACCAGGGCTATGGCTACACCTTC. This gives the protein CASSGNQGYGYTF.

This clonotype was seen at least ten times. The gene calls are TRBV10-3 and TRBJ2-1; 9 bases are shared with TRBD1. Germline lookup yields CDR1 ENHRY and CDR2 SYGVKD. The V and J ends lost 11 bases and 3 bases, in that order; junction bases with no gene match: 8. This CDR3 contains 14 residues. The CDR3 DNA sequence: TGTGCCTCCATGGGACAGGGAGGCTACAATGAGCAGTTCTTC. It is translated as CASMGQGGYNEQFF.

CDR3 nucleotides: TGTGCCAGCAGACAGAGGGGTTTAGACTATGGCTACACCTTC. It specifies CASRQRGLDYGYTF. The chain employs TRBV11-2 and TRBJ1-2; a weak D match, TRBD1 (5 bases). Trimming cost V 6 bases and J 3 bases, with 14 bases left between them. This CDR3 has 14 amino acids. CDR1 and CDR2 (germline): SGHAT, FQNNGV. Supplemented by reference TRBV11-2 and TRBJ1-2, the full variable domain reads EAGVAQSPRYKIIEKRQSVAFWCNPISGHATLYWYQQILGQGPKLLIQFQNNGVVDDSQLPKDRFSAERLKGVDSTLKIQPAKLEDSAVYLCASRQRGLDYGYTFGSGTRLTVV.

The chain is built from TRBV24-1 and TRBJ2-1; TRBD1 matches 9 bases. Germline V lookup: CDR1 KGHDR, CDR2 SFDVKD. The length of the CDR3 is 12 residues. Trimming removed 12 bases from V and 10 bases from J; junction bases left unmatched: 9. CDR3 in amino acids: CAAGQGAREQFF. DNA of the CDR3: TGTGCCGCGGGACAGGGCGCTCGGGAGCAGTTCTTC.

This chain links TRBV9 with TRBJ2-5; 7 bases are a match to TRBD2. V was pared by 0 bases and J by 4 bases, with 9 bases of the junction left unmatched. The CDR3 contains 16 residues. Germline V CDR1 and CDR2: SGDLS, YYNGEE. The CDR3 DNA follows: TGTGCCAGCAGCGTAGCTGGAGGGAGGGCCGGAGAGACCCAGTACTTC. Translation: CASSVAGGRAGETQYF.

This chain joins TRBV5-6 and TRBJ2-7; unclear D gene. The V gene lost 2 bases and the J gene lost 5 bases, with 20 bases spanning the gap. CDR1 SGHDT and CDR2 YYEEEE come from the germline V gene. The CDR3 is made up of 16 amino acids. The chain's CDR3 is CASSLGGLMVIHEQYF. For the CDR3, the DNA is TGTGCCAGCAGCTTAGGTGGCCTCATGGTGATCCACGAGCAGTACTTC.

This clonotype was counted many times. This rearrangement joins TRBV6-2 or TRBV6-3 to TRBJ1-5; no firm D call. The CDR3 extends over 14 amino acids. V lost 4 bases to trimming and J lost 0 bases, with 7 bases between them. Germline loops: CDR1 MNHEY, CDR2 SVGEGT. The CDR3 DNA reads TGTGCCAGCAGTTTGGACGGTAGCAATCAGCCCCAGCATTTT. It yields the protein CASSLDGSNQPQHF.

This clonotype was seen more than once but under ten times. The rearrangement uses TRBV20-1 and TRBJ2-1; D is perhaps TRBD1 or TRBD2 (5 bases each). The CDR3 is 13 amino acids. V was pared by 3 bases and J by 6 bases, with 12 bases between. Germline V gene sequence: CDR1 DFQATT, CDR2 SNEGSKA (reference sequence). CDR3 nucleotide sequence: TGCAGTGCTAGCGGTGGGGGTATCAATGAGCAGTTCTTC. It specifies CSASGGGINEQFF.

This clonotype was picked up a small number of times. CDR3 residues: CASSGQVNYGYTF. The CDR3 bases are TGTGCCAGCAGCGGTCAGGTTAACTATGGCTACACCTTC. The rearrangement joins TRBV11-1 to TRBJ1-2, with D unresolved. The CDR3 totals 13 residues. Trimming shortened V by 5 bases and J by 1 base, and 8 bases separated the two germline ends. Germline CDR1 is SGHAT and CDR2 is FQDESV (reference sequence).

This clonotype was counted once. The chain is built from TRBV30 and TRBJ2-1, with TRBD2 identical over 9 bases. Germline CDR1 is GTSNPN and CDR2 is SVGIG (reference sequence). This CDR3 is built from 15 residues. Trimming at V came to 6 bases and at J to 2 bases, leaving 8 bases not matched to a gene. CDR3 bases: TGTGCCTGTACTAGCGGGCCTTCGACCTACAATGAGCAGTTCTTC. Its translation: CACTSGPSTYNEQFF.

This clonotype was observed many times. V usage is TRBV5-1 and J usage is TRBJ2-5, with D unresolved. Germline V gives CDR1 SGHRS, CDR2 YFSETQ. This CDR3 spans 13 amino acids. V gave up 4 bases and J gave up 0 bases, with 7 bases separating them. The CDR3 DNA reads TGCGCCAGCAGCGTGGAGTACCAAGAGACCCAGTACTTC. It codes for CASSVEYQETQYF.

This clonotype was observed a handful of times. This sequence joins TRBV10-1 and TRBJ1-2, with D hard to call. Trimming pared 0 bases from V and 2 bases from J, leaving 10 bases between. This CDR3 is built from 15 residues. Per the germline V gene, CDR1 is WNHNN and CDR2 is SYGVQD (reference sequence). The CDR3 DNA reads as TGCGCCAGCAGTGAGTCAGGACGGAGAAACTATGGCTACACCTTC. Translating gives CASSESGRRNYGYTF.

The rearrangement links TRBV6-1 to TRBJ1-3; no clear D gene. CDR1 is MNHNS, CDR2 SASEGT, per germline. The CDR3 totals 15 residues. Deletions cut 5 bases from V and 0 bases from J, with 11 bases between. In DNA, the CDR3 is TGTGCCAGCAGTCCGAGGCCCGACTCTGGAAACACCATATATTTT. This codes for CASSPRPDSGNTIYF.

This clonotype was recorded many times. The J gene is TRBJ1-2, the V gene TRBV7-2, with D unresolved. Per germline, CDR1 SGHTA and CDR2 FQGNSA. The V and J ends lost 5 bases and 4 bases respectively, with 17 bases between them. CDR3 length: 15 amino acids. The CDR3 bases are TGTGCCAGCAGCCCCCGCATTCTTCTGAGCTATGGCTACACCTTC. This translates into CASSPRILLSYGYTF.

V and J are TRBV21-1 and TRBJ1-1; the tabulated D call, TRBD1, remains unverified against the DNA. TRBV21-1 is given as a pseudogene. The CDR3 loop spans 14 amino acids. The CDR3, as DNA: TGTGCCAGCAGCGTCACAGGGTCTTCCACTGAAGCTTTCTTT. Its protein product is CASSVTGSSTEAFF.

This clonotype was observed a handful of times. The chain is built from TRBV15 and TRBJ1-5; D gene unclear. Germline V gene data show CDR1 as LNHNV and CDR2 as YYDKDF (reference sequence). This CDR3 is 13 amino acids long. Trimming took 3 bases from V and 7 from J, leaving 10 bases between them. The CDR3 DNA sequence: TGTGCCACCAGCAGCCAAGATTTGCAGCCCCAGCATTTT. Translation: CATSSQDLQPQHF. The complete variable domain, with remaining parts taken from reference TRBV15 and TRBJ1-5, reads DAMVIQNPRYQVTQFGKPVTLSCSQTLNHNVMYWYQQKSSQAPKLLFHYYDKDFNNEADTPDNFQSRRPNTSFCFLDIRSPGLGDTAMYLCATSSQDLQPQHFGDGTRLSIL.

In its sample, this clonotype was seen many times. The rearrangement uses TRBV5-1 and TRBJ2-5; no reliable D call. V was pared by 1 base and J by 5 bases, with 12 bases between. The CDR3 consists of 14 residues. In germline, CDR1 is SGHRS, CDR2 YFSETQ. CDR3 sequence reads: CASSLISNVETQYF. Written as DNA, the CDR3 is TGCGCCAGCAGCTTGATTTCGAACGTCGAGACCCAGTACTTC.

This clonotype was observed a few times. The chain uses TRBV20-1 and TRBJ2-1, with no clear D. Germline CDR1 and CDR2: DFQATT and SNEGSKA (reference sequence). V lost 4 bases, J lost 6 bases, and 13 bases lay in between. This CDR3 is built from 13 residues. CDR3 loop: CSANLVLSNEQFF. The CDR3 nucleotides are TGCAGTGCTAATCTTGTCCTCAGCAATGAGCAGTTCTTC.

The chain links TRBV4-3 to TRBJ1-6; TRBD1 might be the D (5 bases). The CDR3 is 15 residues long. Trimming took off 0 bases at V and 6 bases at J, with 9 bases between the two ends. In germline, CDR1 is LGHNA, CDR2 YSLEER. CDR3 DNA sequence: TGCGCCAGCAGCCAAGACAGGGTGATTAATTCACCCCTCCACTTT. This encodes CASSQDRVINSPLHF.

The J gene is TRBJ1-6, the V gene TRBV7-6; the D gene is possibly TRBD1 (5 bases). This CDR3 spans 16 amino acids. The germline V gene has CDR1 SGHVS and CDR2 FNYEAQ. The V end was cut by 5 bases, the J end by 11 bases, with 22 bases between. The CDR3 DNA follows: TGTGCCAGCAGCCTAACCCCCGGGACTGAAGGGCCACCCCTCCACTTT. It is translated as CASSLTPGTEGPPLHF.